These 3 T cell receptor beta chains share one sample of origin, sequenced in a study of Graves' ophthalmopathy and Graves' hyperthyroidism. RNA transcripts served as template for amplifying TCR beta CDR3 sequences. Amplification began with first-round RT-PCR using HTBI primers, then second-round multiplex PCR was performed. MiXCR, applied by TCRdb to the multiplex PCR reads, yields one record per CDR3 protein. This sample yields approximately 160,000 distinct CDR3 sequences, of which around 40% are seen a single time; roughly 8.9% belongs to the top ten. The sample consisted of peripheral blood. These receptors were obtained from a man aged 25 to 40 with Graves' ophthalmopathy.

There are many counts of this clonotype. This rearrangement joins TRBV11-2 to TRBJ2-7; 11 positions match TRBD2. This CDR3 has 16 amino acids. Unmatched junction bases numbered 5, after V lost 4 bases and J lost 0 bases. Germline V lookup: CDR1 SGHAT, CDR2 FQNNGV. The CDR3 bases are TGTGCCAGCAGCTCCGTTAGCGGGAGGGCCTCCTACGAGCAGTACTTC. Translation: CASSSVSGRASYEQYF. The whole variable domain, filled in from reference TRBV11-2 and TRBJ2-7, reads EAGVAQSPRYKIIEKRQSVAFWCNPISGHATLYWYQQILGQGPKLLIQFQNNGVVDDSQLPKDRFSAERLKGVDSTLKIQPAKLEDSAVYLCASSSVSGRASYEQYFGPGTRLTVT.

CDR3 sequence reads: CASSLLAGGGEQYF. DNA for the CDR3: TGTGCCAGCAGTTTACTGGCCGGCGGTGGCGAGCAGTACTTC. The rearrangement joins TRBV28 to TRBJ2-7; D not resolved. Trimming pared 2 bases from V and 6 bases from J, leaving 14 bases between. The CDR3 runs to 14 residues. The germline V gene encodes CDR1 MDHEN and CDR2 SYDVKM.

The table lists this clonotype with many counts. J is TRBJ2-5 and V is TRBV28, with 7 positions matching TRBD2. From germline, CDR1 is MDHEN and CDR2 SYDVKM. The CDR3 has 15 amino acids. J was trimmed by 2 bases and V by 4 bases; bases with no gene match: 7. The CDR3 loop reads CASSSLLGGQETQYF. The CDR3 region has the DNA TGTGCCAGCAGTTCTCTATTGGGGGGGCAAGAGACCCAGTACTTC.